These 30 T cell receptor beta chains share one sample of origin, sequenced in a study of blood T cell repertoires in COVID-19. Clones were read by immunoSEQ multiplex PCR, and TCRdb kept only the in-frame ones, dropping some. The sample has about 170,000 clones, about 85% seen once. Sample: peripheral blood. Source of these receptors: a man between 60 and 75 years old who had recovered from COVID-19.

The DNA of the CDR3 is TGCGCCAGCAGTTTTACAGGGGGCTACGAGCAGTACTTC. Residues: CASSFTGGYEQYF. This chain uses TRBV5-1 with TRBJ2-7; 8 nucleotides align to TRBD1. Germline trimming cut 5 bases from V and 3 bases from J; bases unmatched to any gene: 4. Germline CDR1 is SGHRS and CDR2 is YFSETQ. This CDR3 is built from 13 residues.

The rearrangement links TRBV6-5 to TRBJ1-3; D may be TRBD1 (6 bases). CDR1 is MNHEY and CDR2 is SVGAGI in the germline V gene. V lost 6 bases and J 2 bases, leaving 11 bases between the germline ends. The CDR3 length is 14 residues. In DNA form, the CDR3 reads TGTGCCAGCAGATTACAGGGAACTGGAAACACCATATATTTT. It codes for CASRLQGTGNTIYF.

This chain's CDR3 is CASIGSPQEEPQHF. CDR3 nucleotides: TGTGCCAGCATCGGGAGCCCTCAGGAAGAGCCCCAGCATTTT. The V gene is TRBV6-5, the J gene TRBJ1-5; no clear D gene. Germline lookup yields CDR1 MNHEY and CDR2 SVGAGI. The CDR3 has 14 amino acids. V was trimmed by 7 bases and J by 8 bases, leaving 18 bases between them.

The rearrangement uses TRBV5-8 and TRBJ1-6; 7 bases are a match to TRBD1. V shed 4 bases and J 3 bases; nucleotides not matched to a gene: 4. The CDR3 is 15 residues long. The germline V gene has CDR1 SGHTS and CDR2 YDEGEE. The CDR3, as DNA: TGTGCCAGCAGCGACAGACAGGGCTATAATTCACCCCTCCACTTT. This gives the protein CASSDRQGYNSPLHF.

The CDR3 DNA sequence: TGTGCCAGCAGCCGAAAAATCCCGGGACATATTCAGGGAGGGTGGGGTAATATAAATGAGCAGTTCTTC. Its protein product is CASSRKIPGHIQGGWGNINEQFF. This sequence joins TRBV7-8 and TRBJ2-1; D possibly corresponds to TRBD2 (7 bases). The germline V gene encodes CDR1 SGHVS and CDR2 FQNEAQ. V was cut by 5 bases and J by 7 bases, with 42 bases left in between. CDR3 length: 23 amino acids. The whole variable domain, remainder taken from reference TRBV7-8 and TRBJ2-1, is GAGVSQSPRYKVAKRGQDVALRCDPISGHVSLFWYQQALGQGPEFLTYFQNEAQLDKSGLPSDRFFAERPEGSVSTLKIQRTQQEDSAVYLCASSRKIPGHIQGGWGNINEQFFGPGTRLTVL.

This clone was picked up a small number of times. The chain joins TRBV3-1 (or the pseudogene TRBV3-2) to TRBJ1-1; 9 nucleotides align to TRBD1. With V trimmed by 5 bases and J by 3 bases, 10 bases remained unmatched. CDR3 length: 16 residues. Looked up from germline, CDR1 is LGHDT and CDR2 is YNNKEL (reference sequence). The CDR3 protein is CASSGTGGKSDTEAFF. CDR3 bases: TGTGCCAGCAGCGGCACAGGGGGCAAGTCGGACACTGAAGCTTTCTTT.

The J gene is TRBJ1-2, the V gene TRBV20-1; 10 bases map to TRBD1. V was clipped by 3 bases and J by 3 bases; unmatched bases: 4. This CDR3 is built from 14 residues. The germline gives CDR1 DFQATT, CDR2 SNEGSKA (reference sequence). The CDR3 loop is CSASRGQGDYGYTF. The DNA of the CDR3 is TGCAGTGCTAGTCGCGGACAGGGGGACTATGGCTACACCTTC.

The V and J genes are TRBV7-7 and TRBJ1-4, with 9 bases matching TRBD1. Germline CDR1 SSHAT, CDR2 FNYEAQ (reference sequence). This CDR3 spans 14 amino acids. CDR3 in DNA: TGTGCTAGCGGTTCCGGGACAGGGAATGAAAAACTGTTTTTT. Translated, it gives CASGSGTGNEKLFF.

V gene TRBV5-8 combines with J gene TRBJ2-3; unclear D gene. This CDR3 comprises 16 residues. Germline CDR1 is SGHTS and CDR2 is YDEGEE. V was pared by 0 bases and J by 6 bases, with 17 bases between. For the CDR3, the DNA is TGTGCCAGCAGCTTGGTGGGCCAGGTGTCGTTGGATACGCAGTATTTT. Translated, it gives CASSLVGQVSLDTQYF.

CDR3 in DNA: TGCGCCAGCAGCCCTGGACTAGCGGAGGACGAGCAGTACTTC. It translates to CASSPGLAEDEQYF. The chain combines TRBV5-1 with TRBJ2-7, with 10 bases aligning to TRBD2. This CDR3 has 14 residues. CDR1 and CDR2 (germline): SGHRS, YFSETQ. J lost 5 bases, V lost 4 bases, and 6 bases had no gene match.

This clone was observed once. This chain connects TRBV5-1 to TRBJ2-7, with TRBD1 identical over 7 bases. The germline gives CDR1 SGHRS, CDR2 YFSETQ. V lost 5 bases and J lost 1; bases outside the gene matches: 12. CDR3 size: 16 residues. DNA for the CDR3: TGCGCCAGCAGTCCCACTATAGGGGGCTCTTCCTACGAGCAGTACTTC. This gives the protein CASSPTIGGSSYEQYF.

The chain combines TRBV5-6 with TRBJ2-1, with D possibly matching TRBD1 (6 bases). This CDR3 has 15 amino acids. V dropped 4 bases and J dropped 2 bases, with 13 bases sitting between them. Germline CDR1 reads SGHDT; CDR2 reads YYEEEE. CDR3 sequence: CASSRIGGTYNEQFF. CDR3 DNA: TGTGCCAGCAGCCGGATAGGGGGAACCTACAATGAGCAGTTCTTC.

This clone appeared once. The chain joins TRBV5-1 to TRBJ1-1; 7 bases are a match to TRBD1. Germline V gives CDR1 SGHRS, CDR2 YFSETQ. V was pared by 4 bases and J by 0 bases, with 3 bases of the junction left unmatched. The CDR3 loop spans 14 amino acids. The CDR3 nucleotides read TGCGCCAGCAGCGGGGGACAGATGAACACTGAAGCTTTCTTT. Protein sequence: CASSGGQMNTEAFF.

The rearrangement joins TRBV30 to TRBJ1-4; a possible D gene is TRBD1 (5 bases). Looked up from germline, CDR1 is GTSNPN and CDR2 is SVGIG (reference sequence). The V and J ends lost 2 bases and 8 bases respectively, with 12 bases between them. CDR3 length: 13 amino acids. In nucleotides, the CDR3 is TGTGCCTGGAGTTTGGCTGGGGGGGAAAAACTGTTTTTT. Its protein is CAWSLAGGEKLFF.

V usage is TRBV5-5 and J usage is TRBJ2-3, with TRBD2 identical over 13 bases. Trimming removed 1 base from V and 1 base from J; junction bases left unmatched: 6. The germline CDR1 and CDR2 sequences are SGHKS and YYEKEE (reference sequence). The CDR3 is 18 amino acids. The CDR3 loop reads CASSLFGGTSGGTDTQYF. DNA for the CDR3: TGTGCCAGCAGCTTGTTCGGCGGGACTAGCGGGGGCACAGATACGCAGTATTTT. Variable domain in full (rest from reference TRBV5-5 and TRBJ2-3): DAGVTQSPTHLIKTRGQQVTLRCSPISGHKSVSWYQQVLGQGPQFIFQYYEKEERGRGNFPDRFSARQFPNYSSELNVNALLLGDSALYLCASSLFGGTSGGTDTQYFGPGTRLTVL.

In this sample, this clone turned up once. One end of the junction fails to match germline, which may point to a read error. The chain is built from TRBV6-1 and TRBJ1-2; 7 bases match TRBD1. The CDR3 contains 16 residues. Germline V lookup: CDR1 MNHNS, CDR2 SASEGT. In nucleotides, the CDR3 is TGTGCCAGCGGTGAACCACAGGGGCGTACTAACTATGGCTACACCTTC. Translated, it gives CASGEPQGRTNYGYTF.

This clone was detected ten times or more. DNA for the CDR3: TGTGCCAGCAGTCTACCGGGCACCGGGGAGCTGTTTTTT. It translates to CASSLPGTGELFF. The gene calls are TRBV11-2 and TRBJ2-2; D uncertain. The germline V and J ends were trimmed by 6 bases and 4 bases, with 9 bases remaining between them. Germline V gene data show CDR1 as SGHAT and CDR2 as FQNNGV. This CDR3 is 13 amino acids long. Variable domain in full (rest from reference TRBV11-2 and TRBJ2-2): EAGVAQSPRYKIIEKRQSVAFWCNPISGHATLYWYQQILGQGPKLLIQFQNNGVVDDSQLPKDRFSAERLKGVDSTLKIQPAKLEDSAVYLCASSLPGTGELFFGEGSRLTVL.

The chain employs TRBV9 and TRBJ2-5; 7 bases align to TRBD2. This CDR3 is built from 16 residues. The ends lost 3 bases at V and 4 bases at J; junction bases unmatched: 12. Germline lookup yields CDR1 SGDLS and CDR2 YYNGEE. As DNA, the CDR3 is TGTGCCAGCAGCGCTGGATCTGGAGCGGGGCCAGAGACCCAGTACTTC. This sequence encodes CASSAGSGAGPETQYF.

The chain uses TRBV3-1 (or the pseudogene TRBV3-2) and TRBJ1-2; no definite D call. Germline V gene sequence: CDR1 LGHDT, CDR2 YNNKEL (reference sequence). Trimming left V 0 bases short and J 2 bases short, with 7 bases between. This CDR3 region has 14 residues. The CDR3 reads CASSQDSSNYGYTF. The DNA for the CDR3 is TGTGCCAGCAGCCAAGATAGTTCCAACTATGGCTACACCTTC.

This chain uses TRBV28 with TRBJ1-6; 8 positions match TRBD1. The junction had 8 bases not matched to a gene; V was cut back by 3 bases and J by 10 bases. CDR3 size: 15 residues. Germline loops: CDR1 MDHEN, CDR2 SYDVKM. The CDR3 coding sequence is TGTGCCAGCAGTTTTGGACAGGGTTGGAGCTCACCCCTCCACTTT. This codes for CASSFGQGWSSPLHF.

The rearrangement joins TRBV11-2 to TRBJ1-5; D is unresolved. V lost 1 base and J lost 2, with 9 bases in between. The CDR3 is 15 residues long. Germline V gene data show CDR1 as SGHAT and CDR2 as FQNNGV. CDR3 sequence: CASSLGAARNQPQHF. The CDR3 coding sequence is TGTGCCAGCAGCTTAGGCGCGGCCCGCAATCAGCCCCAGCATTTT.

In this sample, this clone turned up a few times. At one boundary the junction diverges from the germline segment, which might be a read error. The rearrangement links TRBV5-5 to TRBJ2-1; D is unresolved. The CDR3 consists of 11 residues. The germline V gene encodes CDR1 SGHKS and CDR2 YYEKEE (reference sequence). The CDR3 nucleotides are TGTGCCAGCAGCTTGGACGGGTCTACCATCTTC. This translates into CASSLDGSTIF.

The chain couples TRBV6-2 or TRBV6-3 to TRBJ2-6, with D hard to call. Trimming removed 4 bases at V and 4 bases at J, with 8 bases between. The CDR3 loop spans 14 amino acids. The germline CDR1 and CDR2 sequences are MNHEY and SVGEGT. The CDR3 DNA is TGTGCCAGCAGTTGGGCTACAGGGGCCAACGTCCTGACTTTC. The encoded protein is CASSWATGANVLTF.

A few counts support this clone. The chain links TRBV30 to TRBJ1-2; possibly TRBD1 for D (5 bases). The CDR3 totals 13 residues. Germline V gene lookup returns CDR1 GTSNPN and CDR2 SVGIG (reference sequence). Between the trimmed V and J ends, which lost 0 bases and 0 bases, there was a span of 5 bases. CDR3 region: CAWSVGANYGYTF. The CDR3 DNA is TGTGCCTGGAGTGTAGGGGCTAACTATGGCTACACCTTC.

The rearrangement joins TRBV16 to TRBJ1-2, with 7 bases identical to TRBD1. With V trimmed by 0 bases and J by 7 bases, 5 bases remained unmatched. This CDR3 comprises 14 residues. CDR1 is KGHSY, CDR2 FQNENV, per germline. The CDR3 DNA follows: TGTGCCAGCAGCCAATCGGACAGGCCTCTTGGCTACACCTTC. Translated, it gives CASSQSDRPLGYTF.

The chain combines TRBV11-3 with TRBJ2-7; D is possibly TRBD2 (5 bases). The V and J ends lost 5 bases and 4 bases respectively, with 12 bases between them. The V gene's germline CDR1 is SGHNT and CDR2 YENEEA. This CDR3 has 13 amino acids. The CDR3 loop reads CASSPGWGYEQYF. DNA for the CDR3: TGTGCCAGCAGCCCGGGGTGGGGTTACGAGCAGTACTTC.

This sequence joins TRBV7-8 and TRBJ1-5; 7 bases line up with TRBD1. J was trimmed by 2 bases and V by 5 bases; bases with no gene match: 3. Germline V gives CDR1 SGHVS, CDR2 FQNEAQ. This CDR3 spans 14 amino acids. The CDR3 reads CASSGGQGNQPQHF. CDR3 sequence (DNA): TGTGCCAGCAGCGGAGGACAGGGCAATCAGCCCCAGCATTTT.

The chain joins TRBV19 to TRBJ1-5; D call uncertain. Trimming removed 3 bases at V and 1 base at J, with 16 bases between. Germline CDR1 is LNHDA and CDR2 is SQIVND (reference sequence). The CDR3 consists of 17 residues. The CDR3, as DNA: TGTGCCAGTAGTATGCGACAAACCACCCTCAGCAATCAGCCCCAGCATTTT. The encoded protein is CASSMRQTTLSNQPQHF.

V and J are TRBV5-5 and TRBJ2-3; the match to TRBD1 covers 7 bases. V gave up 4 bases and J gave up 4 bases; unmatched junction bases: 9. This CDR3 is 15 amino acids long. Germline V gene sequence: CDR1 SGHKS, CDR2 YYEKEE (reference sequence). The CDR3 nucleotides read TGTGCCAGCAGCAAGGGGGCAGGGTTCGCAGATACGCAGTATTTT. Translating it yields CASSKGAGFADTQYF.

The V call is TRBV6-6, the J call TRBJ2-5; 9 bases are a match to TRBD2. This CDR3 is 14 amino acids long. The germline V gene has CDR1 MNHNY and CDR2 SVGAGI (reference sequence). The trim removed 4 bases at V and 5 bases at J, leaving 5 bases unmatched. DNA for the CDR3: TGTGCCAGCAGTTCAGCGGGGGGATGGGAGACCCAGTACTTC. Translation gives CASSSAGGWETQYF.